These 10 T cell receptor beta chains were all obtained from the same sample, sequenced in a study of regulatory T cells in long-lasting Graves disease. As to time point: persistent/refractory GD, antithyroid drugs over 5 years with positive TRAb. PBMC-extracted RNA yielded the TCR library. Assembly of TCR beta libraries relied on iRepertoire HTBI primers together with Arm-PCR of CDR3 regions. MiXCR, run by TCRdb on the multiplex PCR reads, gives a single entry per CDR3 protein. The sample shows hundreds of thousands of distinct CDR3 sequences, 25% to 35% of them seen only once. The sequencing here drew on peripheral blood mononuclear cells (PBMCs), taken when the disease was refractory, from a patient treated with antithyroid drugs. These receptors came from a female donor with Graves disease.

This clonotype was counted a few times. V usage is TRBV30 and J usage is TRBJ1-2; D uncertain. The CDR3 contains 14 residues. V lost 1 base, J lost 3 bases, and 12 bases lay in between. Germline lookup yields CDR1 GTSNPN and CDR2 SVGIG (reference sequence). The CDR3 bases are TGTGCCTGGAGTGACACATTAGTCGACTATGGCTACACCTTC. It codes for CAWSDTLVDYGYTF.

V usage is TRBV5-1 and J usage is TRBJ1-1, with D unresolved. Germline V gene lookup returns CDR1 SGHRS and CDR2 YFSETQ. The CDR3 covers 15 residues. Trimming took 2 bases from V and 1 from J, leaving 12 bases between them. CDR3 bases: TGCGCCAGCAGCTTAAGGTCCCCTGCGAACACTGAAGCTTTCTTT. It specifies CASSLRSPANTEAFF.

This clonotype was recorded once. The chain carries TRBV4-1 and TRBJ1-2; D is ambiguous. This CDR3 has 17 amino acids. V shed 0 bases and J shed 0 bases, with 14 bases lying between them. Germline V gives CDR1 MGHRA, CDR2 YSYEKL. CDR3 amino acids: CASSQDFTRVSNYGYTF. CDR3 in DNA: TGCGCCAGCAGCCAAGATTTTACGAGAGTCTCTAACTATGGCTACACCTTC.

There are a few counts of this clonotype. The rearrangement uses TRBV20-1 and TRBJ1-5, with D maybe TRBD1 (6 bases). The germline gives CDR1 DFQATT, CDR2 SNEGSKA (reference sequence). V was pared by 4 bases and J by 5 bases, with 15 bases between. The CDR3 runs to 14 residues. The CDR3 here is CSAKSAGVDQPQHF. CDR3 bases: TGCAGTGCTAAGTCAGCAGGGGTTGATCAGCCCCAGCATTTT.

In this sample, this clonotype turned up once. The chain is built from TRBV6-1 and TRBJ1-1; D gene unclear. The CDR3 covers 13 residues. V dropped 2 bases and J dropped 8 bases, with 12 bases sitting between them. CDR1 is MNHNS, CDR2 SASEGT, per germline. CDR3 DNA: TGTGCCAGCAGTGAATCAGTCGCTCTAGAAGCTTTCTTT. Translated, it gives CASSESVALEAFF.

The V call is TRBV5-1, the J call TRBJ2-2; the D gene could be TRBD1 or TRBD2 (6 bases each). Germline V gives CDR1 SGHRS, CDR2 YFSETQ. This CDR3 spans 15 amino acids. Trimming stripped 4 bases from V and 2 bases from J, with 12 bases between. The CDR3 here is CASSQQGGNTGELFF. In DNA form, the CDR3 reads TGCGCCAGCAGCCAACAGGGAGGTAACACCGGGGAGCTGTTTTTT.

This clonotype has more than one count but fewer than ten. V and J are TRBV5-1 and TRBJ2-5, with a weak D call TRBD2 (5 bases). CDR3 size: 14 residues. Looked up from germline, CDR1 is SGHRS and CDR2 is YFSETQ. V lost 6 bases and J 4 bases, leaving 16 bases between the germline ends. The CDR3: CASMMGGRPETQYF. DNA for the CDR3: TGCGCCAGCATGATGGGCGGGCGGCCAGAGACCCAGTACTTC.

The chain joins TRBV7-9 to TRBJ2-5; 9 positions agree with TRBD2. Germline assignment: CDR1 SEHNR and CDR2 FQNEAQ (reference sequence). This CDR3 comprises 17 residues. V shed 2 bases, J shed 4 bases, and the junction held 11 bases outside the gene matches. The CDR3 sequence: CASSLTPLAGVAETQYF. Written as DNA, the CDR3 is TGTGCCAGCAGCTTAACGCCTTTAGCGGGAGTAGCAGAGACCCAGTACTTC.

The sample holds a few counts of this clonotype. This CDR3 reads CASCDLLSNSPLHF. In DNA form, the CDR3 reads TGTGCCAGCTGTGACCTATTGAGCAATTCACCCCTCCACTTT. The chain links TRBV28 to TRBJ1-6; D gene unclear. The germline gives CDR1 MDHEN, CDR2 SYDVKM. The CDR3 extends over 14 amino acids. V was cut by 8 bases and J by 7 bases, with 15 bases left in between.

The CDR3 sequence: CASSLDPGGQGYQPQHF. The CDR3 nucleotides are TGTGCCAGCAGCTTAGATCCGGGGGGACAGGGGTATCAGCCCCAGCATTTT. The chain recombines TRBV7-9 with TRBJ1-5; 10 bases are shared with TRBD1. Unmatched junction bases numbered 8, after V lost 1 base and J lost 5 bases. Germline assignment: CDR1 SEHNR and CDR2 FQNEAQ (reference sequence). The CDR3 has 17 amino acids. Looking up the rest from reference TRBV7-9 and TRBJ1-5 gives the full variable domain: DTGVSQNPRHKITKRGQNVTFRCDPISEHNRLYWYRQTLGQGPEFLTYFQNEAQLEKSRLLSDRFSAERPKGSFSTLEIQRTEQGDSAMYLCASSLDPGGQGYQPQHFGDGTRLSIL.